These 26 T cell receptor beta chains came from one sample sequenced in a study of vaccination effects on CD4 cells after COVID-19. What these receptors recognize is not known. TCRdb's copy holds only in-frame clones and misses some; the assay was immunoSEQ multiplex PCR. Among 30,000 to 45,000 clones listed, around 73% were seen once. Under the ViraFEST assay, PBMC were stimulated with viral peptide pools so that antigen-specific CD4+ T cells expanded. Sequencing was performed afterwards. Culturing for approximately 10 days preceded CD4+ T cell isolation. Sometime from March through December 2020, the person acquired a SARS-CoV-2 infection that PCR confirmed. The specimen was CD4+ T cells from PBMCs cultured with HCoV-NL63 spike peptides, collected before COVID-19 vaccination. Receptors were obtained from a human donor who had a prior SARS-CoV-2 infection.

The chain joins TRBV18 to TRBJ2-2, with D hard to call. Trimming removed 1 base from V and 7 bases from J, with 7 bases in between. The CDR3 has 13 amino acids. CDR1 is KGHSH and CDR2 is LQKENI in the germline V gene. The DNA for the CDR3 is TGTGCCAGCTCACCACAAGCCGTCGGGGAGCTGTTTTTT. Translated, it gives CASSPQAVGELFF.

J is TRBJ1-4 and V is TRBV7-9, with D possibly matching TRBD1 (6 bases). This CDR3 has 13 amino acids. V was shortened by 5 bases and J by 8 bases, with 12 bases between the two germline ends. CDR1 is SEHNR and CDR2 is FQNEAQ in the germline V gene (reference sequence). For the CDR3, the DNA is TGTGCCAGCAGCGGATACGACAGGGAAAAACTGTTTTTT. It codes for CASSGYDREKLFF.

The J gene is TRBJ2-7, the V gene TRBV12-3 or TRBV12-4; no reliable D call. This CDR3 region has 13 residues. V was pared by 5 bases and J by 7 bases, with 15 bases between. The CDR3 spells CASSQDRSNEQYF. The CDR3 DNA is TGTGCCAGCAGTCAGGATAGGTCGAATGAGCAGTACTTC.

The rearrangement links TRBV12-2 to TRBJ2-3; no check of the table's D call, TRBD2, against the DNA was made. TRBV12-2 is shown as a pseudogene. CDR3 size: 19 residues. CDR3 bases: TGTGCAAGTCGCTTAATAGTGTGGGGCCTAGCGGGCGGCACAGATACGCAGTATTTT. Residues: CASRLIVWGLAGGTDTQYF.

The CDR3 DNA reads as TGTGCCACCAGTGATTTGTCAGGGGAGCGGCGAGGCTACACCTTC. Amino acid sequence: CATSDLSGERRGYTF. V usage is TRBV24-1 and J usage is TRBJ1-2, with D tentatively TRBD1 (6 bases). This CDR3 comprises 15 residues. Germline lookup yields CDR1 KGHDR and CDR2 SFDVKD. V was shortened by 0 bases and J by 8 bases, with 15 bases between the two germline ends.

V is TRBV7-2 and J is TRBJ2-1; no reliable D call. Trimming removed 5 bases at V and 7 bases at J, with 15 bases between. This CDR3 is built from 14 residues. CDR1 SGHTA and CDR2 FQGNSA come from the germline V gene. The CDR3 region has the DNA TGTGCCAGCAGCATCGGGCCCCAAGAAAATGAGCAGTTCTTC. It codes for CASSIGPQENEQFF.

The gene calls are TRBV27 and TRBJ2-3, with D possibly matching TRBD1 (5 bases). There are 14 residues in the CDR3. Germline loops: CDR1 MNHEY, CDR2 SMNVEV (reference sequence). V was cut by 8 bases and J by 2 bases, with 14 bases left in between. CDR3 coding DNA: TGTGCCAGCTCAGGGCGGACATACACAGATACGCAGTATTTT. Translating gives CASSGRTYTDTQYF.

The chain combines TRBV3-1 (or the pseudogene TRBV3-2) with TRBJ2-1; 13 bases fit TRBD2. The V segment lost 5 bases and the J segment 8 bases; nucleotides outside the gene matches: 6. CDR1 is LGHDT, CDR2 YNNKEL, per germline (reference sequence). CDR3 length: 15 residues. The CDR3 DNA reads TGTGCCAGCAGCAATGGACTAGCGGGAGCCTATGAGCAGTTCTTC. Its translation is CASSNGLAGAYEQFF.

V and J are TRBV24-1 and TRBJ2-5; D is undetermined. This CDR3 region has 14 residues. Germline V gene sequence: CDR1 KGHDR, CDR2 SFDVKD. V lost 3 bases and J lost 1, with 8 bases in between. Here the CDR3 DNA reads TGTGCCACCAGTGATGCGACGGTCCAAGAGACCCAGTACTTC. Its translation: CATSDATVQETQYF.

This clone was seen only a few times. This chain's CDR3 is CASSFLTYNSPLHF. DNA of the CDR3: TGTGCCAGCAGCTTCCTCACTTATAATTCACCCCTCCACTTT. The chain has TRBV5-5 and TRBJ1-6; no definite D call. Germline V gene sequence: CDR1 SGHKS, CDR2 YYEKEE (reference sequence). There are 14 residues in the CDR3. V gave up 2 bases and J gave up 4 bases, with 7 bases separating them.

This rearrangement joins TRBV11-1 to TRBJ2-7; TRBD1 matches 9 bases. V was pared by 3 bases and J by 5 bases, with 8 bases of the junction left unmatched. The germline V gene has CDR1 SGHAT and CDR2 FQDESV (reference sequence). CDR3 length: 15 amino acids. The CDR3 DNA is TGTGCCAGCAGCTTTGGGACAGGGCCCCTGGACGAGCAGTACTTC. Its translation is CASSFGTGPLDEQYF. The variable domain in full, with the rest retrieved from reference TRBV11-1 and TRBJ2-7, is EAEVAQSPRYKITEKSQAVAFWCDPISGHATLYWYRQILGQGPELLVQFQDESVVDDSQLPKDRFSAERLKGVDSTLKIQPAELGDSAMYLCASSFGTGPLDEQYFGPGTRLTVT.

The CDR3 sequence: CASSPSRPPTNEKLFF. The CDR3 coding sequence is TGTGCCAGCAGCCCCAGCCGGCCCCCAACTAATGAAAAACTGTTTTTT. V gene TRBV7-8 combines with J gene TRBJ1-4; no reliable D call. Germline lookup yields CDR1 SGHVS and CDR2 FQNEAQ. The CDR3 consists of 16 residues. Trimming cost V 5 bases and J 0 bases, with 13 bases left between them.

The chain is built from TRBV7-9 and TRBJ1-1, with 9 bases that match TRBD1. The J segment lost 4 bases and the V segment lost 5 bases, leaving 2 bases of the junction unmatched. Per germline, CDR1 SEHNR and CDR2 FQNEAQ (reference sequence). This CDR3 has 13 residues. DNA for the CDR3: TGTGCCAGCAGCCGACAGGGGGGCACTGAAGCTTTCTTT. Protein: CASSRQGGTEAFF.

The chain has TRBV5-1 and TRBJ1-2; 8 nucleotides align to TRBD1. Germline V CDR1 and CDR2: SGHRS, YFSETQ. This CDR3 is built from 17 residues. V gave up 5 bases and J gave up 6 bases; unmatched junction bases: 18. The chain's CDR3 is CASRQTGQVTFDNGYTF. The DNA for the CDR3 is TGCGCCAGCAGGCAGACGGGACAGGTGACCTTTGATAATGGCTACACCTTC.

The chain couples TRBV2 to TRBJ2-5, with 10 bases matching TRBD2. This CDR3 has 15 amino acids. Germline V CDR1 and CDR2: SNHLY, FYNNEI. J was trimmed by 1 base and V by 7 bases; bases with no gene match: 6. Here the CDR3 reads CASNRLAGAQETQYF. CDR3 nucleotide sequence: TGTGCCAGCAACAGACTAGCGGGCGCCCAAGAGACCCAGTACTTC.

The chain has TRBV7-9 and TRBJ2-1; 8 bases agree with TRBD2. The CDR3 has 15 amino acids. CDR1 and CDR2 (germline): SEHNR, FQNEAQ (reference sequence). V dropped 5 bases and J dropped 9; count of bases not matched to a gene: 12. DNA of the CDR3: TGTGCCAGCAGCACGGTGCGGGGGGCGCGCGGTGAGCAGTTCTTC. Translating it yields CASSTVRGARGEQFF.

The CDR3 DNA follows: TGTGCCACCAGGGGACTAGCGGACTACAATGAGCAGTTCTTC. Protein sequence: CATRGLADYNEQFF. The chain links TRBV19 to TRBJ2-1, with TRBD2 identical over 11 bases. Trimming cost V 10 bases and J 3 bases; bases outside gene matches: 5. Germline values: CDR1 LNHDA, CDR2 SQIVND (reference sequence). This CDR3 region has 14 residues.

J is TRBJ1-2 and V is TRBV7-9; D is perhaps TRBD1 (5 bases). CDR3 length equals 15 residues. V gave up 0 bases and J gave up 5 bases, with 13 bases separating them. Per germline, CDR1 SEHNR and CDR2 FQNEAQ (reference sequence). CDR3 residues: CASSLAGTDRYGYTF. DNA for the CDR3: TGTGCCAGCAGCTTAGCAGGGACGGATCGATATGGCTACACCTTC. Full variable domain (missing parts from reference TRBV7-9 and TRBJ1-2): DTGVSQNPRHKITKRGQNVTFRCDPISEHNRLYWYRQTLGQGPEFLTYFQNEAQLEKSRLLSDRFSAERPKGSFSTLEIQRTEQGDSAMYLCASSLAGTDRYGYTFGSGTRLTVV.

This clone has just one count. This chain's CDR3 is CASSDERSSYNEQFF. CDR3 nucleotide sequence: TGTGCCAGCAGTGACGAGCGGAGCTCCTACAATGAGCAGTTCTTC. The chain employs TRBV2 and TRBJ2-1; D is possibly TRBD2 (5 bases). V was clipped by 3 bases and J by 0 bases, with 9 bases between them. Germline V lookup: CDR1 SNHLY, CDR2 FYNNEI. This CDR3 spans 15 amino acids.

The gene calls are TRBV7-9 and TRBJ2-1, with 11 bases fitting TRBD2. CDR1 is SEHNR and CDR2 is FQNEAQ in the germline V gene (reference sequence). Trimming at V came to 4 bases and at J to 7 bases, leaving 9 bases not matched to a gene. The CDR3 runs 16 residues. CDR3 coding DNA: TGTGCCAGCAGCTCACAGGTTATAGCGGGAGGGAATGAGCAGTTCTTC. Translating it yields CASSSQVIAGGNEQFF.

The V call is TRBV18, the J call TRBJ2-2; possible D gene TRBD2, 6 bases. Germline CDR1 KGHSH, CDR2 LQKENI. The CDR3 totals 15 residues. V lost 3 bases and J lost 7, with 15 bases in between. CDR3 sequence (DNA): TGTGCCAGCTCACCCAGGCGGCGGGACGACGGGGAGCTGTTTTTT. Protein product: CASSPRRRDDGELFF.

The rearrangement uses TRBV5-1 and TRBJ1-1; D is ambiguous. Germline assignment: CDR1 SGHRS and CDR2 YFSETQ. The CDR3 is 13 amino acids. The V and J ends lost 5 bases and 1 base respectively, with 9 bases between them. The CDR3: CASRNSPNTEAFF. CDR3 in DNA: TGCGCCAGCAGAAACAGCCCGAACACTGAAGCTTTCTTT.

CDR3 DNA sequence: TGTGCTAGTGGTTTGTGGCTAGCGGGGGAGGAGACCCAGTACTTC. This codes for CASGLWLAGEETQYF. The J gene is TRBJ2-5, the V gene TRBV12-5; 10 bases align to TRBD2. V dropped 2 bases and J dropped 5; count of bases not matched to a gene: 5. This CDR3 comprises 15 residues. Germline V gene lookup returns CDR1 LGHNT and CDR2 FRNRAP.

This clone was found once. V usage is TRBV12-3 or TRBV12-4 and J usage is TRBJ2-7, with D possibly being TRBD2 (5 bases). The CDR3 spans 13 residues. The V end lost 3 bases, the J end lost 1 base, and 7 bases lay between the germline ends. As DNA, the CDR3 is TGTGCCAGCAGTTTTGGGAGTTCCTACGAGCAGTACTTC. Translating it yields CASSFGSSYEQYF.

The V and J genes are TRBV10-2 and TRBJ2-1, with D perhaps TRBD2 (5 bases). The CDR3 runs to 15 residues. Germline CDR1 is WSHSY and CDR2 is SAAADI. The V and J ends lost 4 bases and 1 base respectively, with 11 bases between them. CDR3 DNA sequence: TGCGCCAGCAGTGTTCTGAGCGGATCCTACAATGAGCAGTTCTTC. As protein: CASSVLSGSYNEQFF.

The rearrangement uses TRBV9 and TRBJ2-7; D may be TRBD1 (6 bases). V lost 4 bases to trimming and J lost 0 bases, with 11 bases between them. From germline, CDR1 is SGDLS and CDR2 YYNGEE. The CDR3 length is 14 residues. CDR3 in DNA: TGTGCCAGCAGCTTCCGGGACAACTCCTACGAGCAGTACTTC. As protein: CASSFRDNSYEQYF.